The present T cell receptor beta chain was sequenced within a study of OX40 agonist ivuxolimab in advanced cancers. Study overall: Ivuxolimab doses were 0.01, 0.1, 0.3, 1.5, 3 or 10 mg/kg every 2 weeks. Eligibility admitted prior anti-PD-1, anti-PD-L1 or anti-CTLA-4 therapy; 30% to 40% had some. Study-wide points: Compared with others, partial responders at 0.1-3.0 mg/kg displayed clonal expansion among the lowest.

Trimming removed 3 bases from V and 0 bases from J, with 6 bases in between. This CDR3 spans 14 amino acids. Germline assignment: CDR1 KGHSH and CDR2 LQKENI. This clone appeared once. Its antigen is currently unknown. The sample has other DNA sequences that encode this CDR3 too. Blood got drawn at baseline, again on cycle 4 day 1, and then on cycle 7 day 1. Clones were sequenced by immunoSEQ multiplex PCR, and TCRdb holds only the in-frame ones, with some missing. The sample holds tens of thousands of clones; 84% are singletons and the top ten take 6% to 9.5%. V usage is TRBV18 and J usage is TRBJ1-3; D gene uncertain. The receptor was derived from an adult with an advanced solid tumor such as melanoma, head and neck, liver or kidney cancer. The material was CD4+ or CD8+ T cells sorted from blood, obtained in a trial of the OX40 agonist ivuxolimab. CDR3: CASSPDGSGNTIYF. CDR3 coding DNA: TGTGCCAGCTCACCGGACGGCTCTGGAAACACCATATATTTT. Supplemented by reference TRBV18 and TRBJ1-3, the full variable domain reads NAGVMQNPRHLVRRRGQEARLRCSPMKGHSHVYWYRQLPEEGLKFMVYLQKENIIDESGMPKERFSAEFPKEGPSILRIQQVVRGDSAAYFCASSPDGSGNTIYFGEGSWLTVV.